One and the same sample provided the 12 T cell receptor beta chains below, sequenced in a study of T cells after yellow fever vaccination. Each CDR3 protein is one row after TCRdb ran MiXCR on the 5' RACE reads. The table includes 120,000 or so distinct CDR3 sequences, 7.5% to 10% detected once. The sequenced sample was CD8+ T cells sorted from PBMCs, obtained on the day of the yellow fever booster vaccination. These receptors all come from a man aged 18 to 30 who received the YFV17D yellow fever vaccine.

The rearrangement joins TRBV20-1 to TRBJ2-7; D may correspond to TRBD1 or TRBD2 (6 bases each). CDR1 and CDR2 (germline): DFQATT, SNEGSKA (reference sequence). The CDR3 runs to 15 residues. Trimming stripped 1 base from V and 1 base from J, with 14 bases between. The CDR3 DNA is TGCAGTGCTAGAGGCCCAGGGGACTTGTCCTACGAGCAGTACGTC. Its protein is CSARGPGDLSYEQYV.

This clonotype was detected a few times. The CDR3 spells CASSSTGGAQETQYF. The CDR3 coding sequence is TGTGCCAGCAGTTCGACGGGGGGAGCTCAAGAGACCCAGTACTTC. The rearrangement links TRBV6-5 to TRBJ2-5; 7 nucleotides align to TRBD2. Germline loops: CDR1 MNHEY, CDR2 SVGAGI. J was trimmed by 2 bases and V by 4 bases; bases with no gene match: 7. CDR3 length: 15 residues.

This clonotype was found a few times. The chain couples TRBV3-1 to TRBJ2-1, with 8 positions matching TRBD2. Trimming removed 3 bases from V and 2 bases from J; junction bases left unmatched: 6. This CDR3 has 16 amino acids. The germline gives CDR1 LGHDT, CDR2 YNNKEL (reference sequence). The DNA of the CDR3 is TGTGCCAGCAGCCAGAGACTAGCGCAAACCTACAATGAGCAGTTCTTC. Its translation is CASSQRLAQTYNEQFF.

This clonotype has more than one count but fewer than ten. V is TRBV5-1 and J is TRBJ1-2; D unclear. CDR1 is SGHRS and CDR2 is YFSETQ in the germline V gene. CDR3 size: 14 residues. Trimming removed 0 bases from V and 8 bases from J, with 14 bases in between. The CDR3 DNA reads TGCGCCAGCAGCTTGGGCGAGGACCGAACGGGCTACACCTTC. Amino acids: CASSLGEDRTGYTF.

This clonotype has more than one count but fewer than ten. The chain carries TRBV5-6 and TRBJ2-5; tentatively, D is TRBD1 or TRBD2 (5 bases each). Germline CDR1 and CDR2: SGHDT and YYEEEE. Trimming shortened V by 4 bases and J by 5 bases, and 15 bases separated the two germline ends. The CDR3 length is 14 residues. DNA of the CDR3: TGTGCCAGCAGCGGTACTGAGGGACGGGAGACCCAGTACTTC. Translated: CASSGTEGRETQYF.

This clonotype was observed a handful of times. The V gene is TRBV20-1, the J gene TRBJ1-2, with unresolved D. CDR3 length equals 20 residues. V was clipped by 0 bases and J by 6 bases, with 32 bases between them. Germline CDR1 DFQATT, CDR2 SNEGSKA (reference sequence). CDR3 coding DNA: TGCAGTGCTAGAGATCCGGCGGGGTCAGACTCTACCTCCCCTTCCCATGGCTACACCTTC. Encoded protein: CSARDPAGSDSTSPSHGYTF.

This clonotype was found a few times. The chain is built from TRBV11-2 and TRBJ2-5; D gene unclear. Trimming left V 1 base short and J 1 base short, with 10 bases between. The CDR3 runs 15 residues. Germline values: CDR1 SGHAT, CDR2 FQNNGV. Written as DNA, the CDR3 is TGTGCCAGCAGCTTAGGGGTAACCCTCCAAGAGACCCAGTACTTC. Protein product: CASSLGVTLQETQYF.

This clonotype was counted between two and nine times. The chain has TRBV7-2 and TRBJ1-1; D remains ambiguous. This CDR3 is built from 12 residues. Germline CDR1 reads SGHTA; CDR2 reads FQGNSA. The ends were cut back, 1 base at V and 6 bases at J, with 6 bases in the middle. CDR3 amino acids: CASSLGSSEAFF. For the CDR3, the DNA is TGTGCCAGCAGCTTAGGATCCTCTGAAGCTTTCTTT. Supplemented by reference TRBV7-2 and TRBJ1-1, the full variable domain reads GAGVSQSPSNKVTEKGKDVELRCDPISGHTALYWYRQSLGQGLEFLIYFQGNSAPDKSGLPSDRFSAERTGGSVSTLTIQRTQQEDSAVYLCASSLGSSEAFFGQGTRLTVV.

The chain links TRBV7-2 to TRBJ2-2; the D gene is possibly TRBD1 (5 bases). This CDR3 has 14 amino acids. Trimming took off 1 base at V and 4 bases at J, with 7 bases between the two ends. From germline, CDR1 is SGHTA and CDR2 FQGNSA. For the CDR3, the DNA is TGTGCCAGCAGCTTAGAGACAGTCACCGGGGAGCTGTTTTTT. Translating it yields CASSLETVTGELFF. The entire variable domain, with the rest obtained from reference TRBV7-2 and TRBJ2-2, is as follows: GAGVSQSPSNKVTEKGKDVELRCDPISGHTALYWYRQSLGQGLEFLIYFQGNSAPDKSGLPSDRFSAERTGGSVSTLTIQRTQQEDSAVYLCASSLETVTGELFFGEGSRLTVL.

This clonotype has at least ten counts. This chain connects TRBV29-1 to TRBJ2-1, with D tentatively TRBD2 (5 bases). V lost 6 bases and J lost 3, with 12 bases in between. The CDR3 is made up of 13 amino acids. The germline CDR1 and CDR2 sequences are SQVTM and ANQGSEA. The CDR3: CSVDGLIYNEQFF. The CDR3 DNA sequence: TGCAGCGTGGATGGACTGATCTACAATGAGCAGTTCTTC.

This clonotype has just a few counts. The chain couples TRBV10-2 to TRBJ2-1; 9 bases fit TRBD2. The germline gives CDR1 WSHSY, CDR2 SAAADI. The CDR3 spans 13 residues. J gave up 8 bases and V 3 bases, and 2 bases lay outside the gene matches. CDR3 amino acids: CASSERTSDEQFF. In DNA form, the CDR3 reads TGCGCCAGCAGTGAACGGACTAGCGATGAGCAGTTCTTC.

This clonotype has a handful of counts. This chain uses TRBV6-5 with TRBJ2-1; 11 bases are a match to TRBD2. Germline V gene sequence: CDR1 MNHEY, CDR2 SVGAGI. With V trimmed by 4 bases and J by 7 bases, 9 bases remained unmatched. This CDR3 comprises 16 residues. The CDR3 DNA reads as TGTGCCAGCAGTTTGGCTAGCGGGGGGTCCTTGAATGAGCAGTTCTTC. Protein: CASSLASGGSLNEQFF.